This T cell receptor (beta chain) was found in a study of blood T cell repertoires in COVID-19. In germline, CDR1 is SGDLS, CDR2 YYNGEE. V gave up 4 bases and J gave up 6 bases; unmatched junction bases: 10. The CDR3 contains 17 residues. Method: immunoSEQ multiplex PCR; TCRdb's copy keeps in-frame clones and lacks some. The data show roughly 200,000 clones, 87% seen once. The TCR was taken from a man between 60 and 75 years old who had recovered from COVID-19. The material sequenced was peripheral blood. J is TRBJ2-2 and V is TRBV9; 12 nucleotides align to TRBD1. The CDR3 region has the DNA TGTGCCAGCAGCCCCATCCCGGGACAGGGGGCACCCGGGGAGCTGTTTTTT. Translating gives CASSPIPGQGAPGELFF. The whole variable domain, remainder taken from reference TRBV9 and TRBJ2-2, is DSGVTQTPKHLITATGQRVTLRCSPRSGDLSVYWYQQSLDQGLQFLIQYYNGEERAKGNILERFSAQQFPDLHSELNLSSLELGDSALYFCASSPIPGQGAPGELFFGEGSRLTVL.